The clone carrying this TCR beta chain was seen just once. This entry is derived from a study of shared clonotypes between healthy human individuals. Clones were sequenced by immunoSEQ multiplex PCR, and TCRdb holds only the in-frame ones, with some missing. The data hold approximately 650,000 clones, with around 95% observed a single time. Positive CCR7 selection of CD45RO-negative cells yielded the naive CD8 cells, and terminally differentiated effector memory CD45RA+ cells were excluded. Those who donated were healthy HIV-negative adults, with no recent acute infections or vaccinations reported. The sequence was obtained from a young woman in good health. The sequencing input was naive CD8+ T cells sorted from blood.

The CDR3 coding sequence is TGTGCCAGTAGTACCTGGACAGCCAGCTCCTACGAGCAGTACTTC. Translating gives CASSTWTASSYEQYF. The gene calls are TRBV19 and TRBJ2-5, with D possibly TRBD1 on 6 matching bases. The end of the DNA is better explained by TRBJ2-7, so the J call may be wrong. The length of the CDR3 is 15 residues. Germline V CDR1 and CDR2: LNHDA, SQIVND (reference sequence).